These T cell receptor beta chains were read from a single sample in a study of Graves' ophthalmopathy and Graves' hyperthyroidism. Each CDR3 protein gets one entry after TCRdb re-called the multiplex PCR reads with MiXCR. The sample has about 740,000 distinct CDR3 sequences; roughly 40% are singletons. Sequencing was carried out using peripheral blood. All receptors come from an adult man with Graves' ophthalmopathy. Both conserved end residues are part of each CDR3. A D gene is named only where the DNA matches it firmly. Where a row states a size, it is once, few, many or the class of an expanded clone; other rows omit it.

clone size: few; J gene: TRBJ1-5; D gene: TRBD1; V gene: TRBV20-1; CDR3 DNA: TGCAGTGCTGACGGGACAGGCGATCAGCCCCAGCATTTT; CDR3 protein: CSADGTGDQPQHF
clone size: -; J gene: TRBJ1-2; D gene: TRBD1; V gene: TRBV4-1; CDR3 DNA: TGCGCCAGCAGCCCTGGGACAGGGAGAAGAAGCTTCTATGGCTACACCTTC; CDR3 protein: CASSPGTGRRSFYGYTF
clone size: many; J gene: TRBJ1-6; D gene: -; V gene: TRBV4-1; CDR3 DNA: TGCGCCAGCAGCCCTCGGGTCTGGCCACCCCTCCACTTT; CDR3 protein: CASSPRVWPPLHF
clone size: -; J gene: TRBJ2-6; D gene: -; V gene: TRBV7-9; CDR3 DNA: TGTGCCAGCAGTTACTCCATGGCTGGCTCTGGGGCCAACGTCCTGACTTTC; CDR3 protein: CASSYSMAGSGANVLTF
clone size: few; J gene: TRBJ2-7; D gene: TRBD2; V gene: TRBV20-1; CDR3 DNA: TGCAGTGCTAGTTATCCTAGCGGGAGGGCCACGTACGAGCAGTACTTC; CDR3 protein: CSASYPSGRATYEQYF
clone size: -; J gene: TRBJ2-1; D gene: -; V gene: TRBV7-9; CDR3 DNA: TGTGCCAGCACCGCCGAGGGGAATGAGCAGTTCTTC; CDR3 protein: CASTAEGNEQFF
clone size: -; J gene: TRBJ2-2; D gene: TRBD1; V gene: TRBV20-1; CDR3 DNA: TGCAGTGCCGAGGACAGGGGAGGCACCGGGGAGCTGTTTTTT; CDR3 protein: CSAEDRGGTGELFF
clone size: -; J gene: TRBJ2-7; D gene: TRBD2; V gene: TRBV10-3; CDR3 DNA: TGTGCCAGCAGCCGCGGGGGGCTAGCGGGAACCTACGAGCAGTACTTC; CDR3 protein: CASSRGGLAGTYEQYF
clone size: many; J gene: TRBJ1-2; D gene: -; V gene: TRBV29-1; CDR3 DNA: TGCAGCGCAGGGGTCGACTATGGCTACACCTTC; CDR3 protein: CSAGVDYGYTF
clone size: many; J gene: TRBJ2-7; D gene: -; V gene: TRBV20-1; CDR3 DNA: TGCAGTGCTAGTGGGAGGCGGTGGGAGCAGTACTTC; CDR3 protein: CSASGRRWEQYF
clone size: many; J gene: TRBJ1-2; D gene: TRBD1; V gene: TRBV5-8; CDR3 DNA: TGTGCCAGCCGGCAAGAAGACAGGGACTACACCTTC; CDR3 protein: CASRQEDRDYTF
clone size: -; J gene: TRBJ1-5; D gene: TRBD1; V gene: TRBV2; CDR3 DNA: TGTGCCAGCAGTGGAGATGGACAGGGGGCATGGCAGCCCCAGCATTTT; CDR3 protein: CASSGDGQGAWQPQHF
clone size: -; J gene: TRBJ2-2; D gene: -; V gene: TRBV7-8; CDR3 DNA: TGTGCCAGCAGCCTAAGGGGCCAGGGCCTGAACACCGGGGAGCTGTTTTTT; CDR3 protein: CASSLRGQGLNTGELFF
clone size: -; J gene: TRBJ2-6; D gene: TRBD1; V gene: TRBV6-5; CDR3 DNA: TGTGCCAGCAGTTACAAGGGGGCGCGAGGGGCCAACGTCCTGACTTTT; CDR3 protein: CASSYKGARGANVLTF
clone size: once; J gene: TRBJ1-5; D gene: -; V gene: TRBV7-3; CDR3 DNA: TGTGCCAGCAGCCTAGCGGGGGGCGCGCAGCCCCAGCATTTT; CDR3 protein: CASSLAGGAQPQHF
clone size: -; J gene: TRBJ1-1; D gene: -; V gene: TRBV6-6; CDR3 DNA: TGTGCCAGCAGTTACGGCAGGGCGGACACTGAAGCTTTCTTT; CDR3 protein: CASSYGRADTEAFF
clone size: few; J gene: TRBJ1-6; D gene: -; V gene: TRBV20-1; CDR3 DNA: TGCAGTGCTAGGCGAGACACCGAAGGACCCCTCCACTTT; CDR3 protein: CSARRDTEGPLHF
clone size: many; J gene: TRBJ1-2; D gene: -; V gene: TRBV12-3/TRBV12-4; CDR3 DNA: TGTGCCAGCAGCTCCCCTGCCCTCTTTTATGGCTACACCTTC; CDR3 protein: CASSSPALFYGYTF
clone size: many; J gene: TRBJ1-4; D gene: -; V gene: TRBV24-1; CDR3 DNA: TGTGCCACCACCGGGGCGACTAATGAAAAACTGTTTTTT; CDR3 protein: CATTGATNEKLFF
clone size: few; J gene: TRBJ2-7; D gene: -; V gene: TRBV11-2; CDR3 DNA: TGTGCCAGCAGCTTAGATAGGGGACCGGCGATCTCCTACGAGCAGTACTTC; CDR3 protein: CASSLDRGPAISYEQYF
clone size: -; J gene: TRBJ1-6; D gene: TRBD1; V gene: TRBV25-1; CDR3 DNA: TGTGCCAGCAGTTTAATCGACAGGGATTCACCCCTCCACTTT; CDR3 protein: CASSLIDRDSPLHF
clone size: -; J gene: TRBJ2-2; D gene: TRBD2; V gene: TRBV7-8; CDR3 DNA: TGTGCCAGCAGCTTAGTGGCGCGGGGGTCCCCCGGGGAGCTGTTTTTT; CDR3 protein: CASSLVARGSPGELFF
clone size: -; J gene: TRBJ2-7; D gene: TRBD2; V gene: TRBV7-3; CDR3 DNA: TGTGCCAGCAGTGTGTCTAGCGGGGCCAACTACGAGCAGTACTTC; CDR3 protein: CASSVSSGANYEQYF
clone size: few; J gene: TRBJ2-2; D gene: -; V gene: TRBV19; CDR3 DNA: TGTGCCAGTAACGGTTGGGCAGGCGGGGCCGGGGAGCTGTTTTTT; CDR3 protein: CASNGWAGGAGELFF
clone size: many; J gene: TRBJ1-6; D gene: -; V gene: TRBV2; CDR3 DNA: TGTGCCAGCTATGGGACCGGGACTTCACCCCTCCACTTT; CDR3 protein: CASYGTGTSPLHF
clone size: -; J gene: TRBJ1-4; D gene: -; V gene: TRBV20-1; CDR3 DNA: TGCGGTGCCATACCATCGGGTGAAAAACTGTTTTTT; CDR3 protein: CGAIPSGEKLFF
clone size: -; J gene: TRBJ1-3; D gene: -; V gene: TRBV7-9; CDR3 DNA: TGCGCCAGCAGCCAAGATGACGTACGTATTGGAAACACCATATATTTT; CDR3 protein: CASSQDDVRIGNTIYF
clone size: -; J gene: TRBJ2-7; D gene: -; V gene: TRBV7-2; CDR3 DNA: TGTGCCAGCAGCGTGACACCGAACTACGAGCAGTACTTC; CDR3 protein: CASSVTPNYEQYF
clone size: -; J gene: TRBJ2-7; D gene: -; V gene: TRBV20-1; CDR3 DNA: TGCAGTGGGAAAGGGTCCTACGAGCAGTACTTC; CDR3 protein: CSGKGSYEQYF
clone size: -; J gene: TRBJ2-5; D gene: -; V gene: TRBV20-1; CDR3 DNA: TGCAGTGCTAGGTCCGAGGGCAATCAGTACTTC; CDR3 protein: CSARSEGNQYF
clone size: many; J gene: TRBJ2-6; D gene: -; V gene: TRBV10-3; CDR3 DNA: TGTGCCATCAGTGAGGGGGGTGCGCCTGCCTATGGCTCTGGGGCCAACGTCCTGACTTTC; CDR3 protein: CAISEGGAPAYGSGANVLTF
clone size: -; J gene: TRBJ2-7; D gene: TRBD2; V gene: TRBV2; CDR3 DNA: TGTGCCAGCAGTTACTCGGTTACCGGGACTAGCGACTACGAGCAGTACTTC; CDR3 protein: CASSYSVTGTSDYEQYF
clone size: -; J gene: TRBJ2-7; D gene: -; V gene: TRBV20-1; CDR3 DNA: TGCAGTGCTGGTACGGCTCCCGTAGCCTACGAGCAGTACTTC; CDR3 protein: CSAGTAPVAYEQYF
clone size: few; J gene: TRBJ2-7; D gene: -; V gene: TRBV11-2; CDR3 DNA: TGTGCCAGCAGCCTTGACAGTGGTAGTTTCTCCTACGAGCAGTACTTC; CDR3 protein: CASSLDSGSFSYEQYF
clone size: -; J gene: TRBJ1-1; D gene: -; V gene: TRBV20-1; CDR3 DNA: TGCAGTGCTCTTCCTTTGATCGGCGGGAACACTGAAGCTTTCTTT; CDR3 protein: CSALPLIGGNTEAFF
clone size: once; J gene: TRBJ2-5; D gene: -; V gene: TRBV7-6; CDR3 DNA: TGTGCCAGCAGCGGGTCGGCACAGACCCAGTACTTC; CDR3 protein: CASSGSAQTQYF
clone size: -; J gene: TRBJ2-7; D gene: -; V gene: TRBV9; CDR3 DNA: TGTGCCAGCAGCGTGAGGCTGGGGACCAACGAGCAGTACTTC; CDR3 protein: CASSVRLGTNEQYF
clone size: few; J gene: TRBJ2-5; D gene: TRBD1; V gene: TRBV6-5; CDR3 DNA: TGTGCCAGCAGCAAAACGACAGGGGGCGGCGAGACCCAGTACTTC; CDR3 protein: CASSKTTGGGETQYF
clone size: -; J gene: TRBJ1-1; D gene: TRBD1; V gene: TRBV9; CDR3 DNA: TGTGCCAGCAGCACGTGGACAGGGGAGGACACTGAAGCTTTCTTT; CDR3 protein: CASSTWTGEDTEAFF
clone size: -; J gene: TRBJ1-1; D gene: -; V gene: TRBV20-1; CDR3 DNA: TGCAGTGCTATGGGCAGTTGGTACACTGAAGCTTTCTTT; CDR3 protein: CSAMGSWYTEAFF
clone size: few; J gene: TRBJ2-2; D gene: -; V gene: TRBV12-3/TRBV12-4; CDR3 DNA: TGTGCCAGCAGCTTGGCGGGTTTCGGGGAGCTGTTTTTT; CDR3 protein: CASSLAGFGELFF
clone size: -; J gene: TRBJ1-2; D gene: TRBD1; V gene: TRBV10-3; CDR3 DNA: TGTGCCAGCAGCGCCGGACAGGGGACCTATGGCTACACCTTC; CDR3 protein: CASSAGQGTYGYTF
clone size: few; J gene: TRBJ1-2; D gene: -; V gene: TRBV6-5; CDR3 DNA: TGTGCCAGCGGGCTGAGAGGGGTAGATGGCTACACCTTC; CDR3 protein: CASGLRGVDGYTF
clone size: many; J gene: TRBJ1-2; D gene: TRBD1; V gene: TRBV7-3; CDR3 DNA: TGTGCCAGCAGCTCGGGACAGGGGAGGGCCTATGGCTACACCTTC; CDR3 protein: CASSSGQGRAYGYTF
clone size: -; J gene: TRBJ2-7; D gene: -; V gene: TRBV7-4; CDR3 DNA: TGTGCCTGGAGCCCCGACAGGTTCCTTACCTACGAGCAGTACTTC; CDR3 protein: CAWSPDRFLTYEQYF
clone size: -; J gene: TRBJ1-1; D gene: TRBD1; V gene: TRBV7-9; CDR3 DNA: TGCGCCAGCAGCCGATCCGGGACAGGGAGTTCTGAAGCTTTCTTT; CDR3 protein: CASSRSGTGSSEAFF